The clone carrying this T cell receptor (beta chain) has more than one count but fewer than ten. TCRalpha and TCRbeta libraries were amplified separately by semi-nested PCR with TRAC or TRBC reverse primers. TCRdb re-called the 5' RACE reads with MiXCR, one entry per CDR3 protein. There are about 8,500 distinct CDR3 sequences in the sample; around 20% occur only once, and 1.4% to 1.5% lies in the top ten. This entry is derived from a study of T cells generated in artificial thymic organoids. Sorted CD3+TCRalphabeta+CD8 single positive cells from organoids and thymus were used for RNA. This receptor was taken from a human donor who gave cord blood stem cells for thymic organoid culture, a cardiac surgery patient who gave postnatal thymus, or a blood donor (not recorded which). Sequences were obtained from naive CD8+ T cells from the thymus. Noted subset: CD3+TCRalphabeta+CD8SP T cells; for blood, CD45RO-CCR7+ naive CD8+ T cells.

CDR3 sequence reads: CASRGTDVLYGYTF. The DNA for the CDR3 is TGTGCCAGCAGAGGGACGGACGTCTTATATGGCTACACCTTC. The chain links TRBV27 to TRBJ1-2; D is possibly TRBD1 (5 bases). V was trimmed by 6 bases and J by 5 bases, leaving 16 bases between them. The CDR3 loop spans 14 amino acids. Germline values: CDR1 MNHEY, CDR2 SMNVEV (reference sequence).